What follows are 20 T cell receptor beta chains derived from one specimen sequenced in a study of cytomegalovirus exposure and HLA in healthy donors. The primer mix had 60 Vbeta and 13 Jbeta primers. Assay used: immunoSEQ multiplex PCR; TCRdb lists only in-frame clones, some missing. The repertoire holds 120,000 to 150,000 clones, with over 60% as singletons. The sample comprised PBMCs. The receptors shown here come from a woman between 25 and 40 years old in good health and CMV-seronegative.

The chain carries TRBV9 and TRBJ2-3; D is possibly TRBD2 (6 bases). V was pared by 3 bases and J by 1 base, with 6 bases between. The germline V gene has CDR1 SGDLS and CDR2 YYNGEE. The CDR3 has 13 residues. Written as DNA, the CDR3 is TGTGCCAGCAGCGGGGGGGGCACAGATACGCAGTATTTT. Residues: CASSGGGTDTQYF.

This CDR3 reads CASSSLSSANSTGELFF. CDR3 DNA: TGTGCCAGCAGTTCTCTATCATCCGCCAATAGCACCGGGGAGCTGTTTTTT. The rearrangement joins TRBV27 to TRBJ2-2; D is ambiguous. Deletions cut 4 bases from V and 4 bases from J, with 19 bases between. Germline V gene sequence: CDR1 MNHEY, CDR2 SMNVEV (reference sequence). This CDR3 contains 17 residues.

The chain links TRBV4-3 to TRBJ2-1; 8 positions match TRBD1. Germline-derived CDR1 and CDR2 are LGHNA and YSLEER. The J segment lost 8 bases and the V segment lost 3 bases, leaving 12 bases of the junction unmatched. There are 16 residues in the CDR3. CDR3 nucleotide sequence: TGCGCCAGCAGCCACGGACAGGGAAGCGAGGTGGATGAGCAGTTCTTC. It translates to CASSHGQGSEVDEQFF.

The V gene is TRBV7-2, the J gene TRBJ2-1, with D tentatively TRBD1 (6 bases). Trimming stripped 3 bases from V and 7 bases from J, with 10 bases between. Germline V gene sequence: CDR1 SGHTA, CDR2 FQGNSA. The CDR3 is 13 amino acids. This chain's CDR3 is CASSFRGRNEQFF. CDR3 nucleotides: TGTGCCAGCAGCTTCAGGGGCCGGAATGAGCAGTTCTTC.

V is TRBV10-3 and J is TRBJ2-1; 14 nucleotides line up with TRBD2. Germline-derived CDR1 and CDR2 are ENHRY and SYGVKD. After removal of 6 bases from V and 7 bases from J, the junction contained 8 bases not matched to a gene. The CDR3 is 16 residues long. The DNA of the CDR3 is TGTGCCATCAGCCGGACTAGCGGGGGGCCTCTTAATGAGCAGTTCTTC. It specifies CAISRTSGGPLNEQFF.

This sequence joins TRBV7-6 and TRBJ2-3; no reliable D call. CDR3 length: 13 residues. From germline, CDR1 is SGHVS and CDR2 FNYEAQ. Deletions cut 0 bases from V and 2 bases from J, with 3 bases between. This CDR3 reads CASSLAYTDTQYF. CDR3 nucleotide sequence: TGTGCCAGCAGCTTAGCGTACACAGATACGCAGTATTTT.

The chain recombines TRBV9 with TRBJ1-1, with a tentative D call TRBD1 (5 bases). The germline CDR1 and CDR2 sequences are SGDLS and YYNGEE. V was pared by 1 base and J by 1 base, with 14 bases between. This CDR3 is 16 amino acids long. This CDR3 reads CASSVSGQNENTEAFF. The CDR3 DNA is TGTGCCAGCAGCGTATCCGGACAAAATGAGAACACTGAAGCTTTCTTT.

V is TRBV18 and J is TRBJ2-1; D is ambiguous. The V and J ends lost 3 bases and 1 base respectively, with 7 bases between them. The CDR3 is 14 amino acids. Germline CDR1 and CDR2: KGHSH and LQKENI. This CDR3 is CASSPGGSYNEQFF. The CDR3 region has the DNA TGTGCCAGCTCACCCGGTGGTTCCTACAATGAGCAGTTCTTC.

This clone was found a few times. The chain employs TRBV7-2 and TRBJ2-5; D unclear. This CDR3 is built from 13 residues. Germline V lookup: CDR1 SGHTA, CDR2 FQGNSA. V shed 3 bases and J shed 2 bases, with 7 bases lying between them. For the CDR3, the DNA is TGTGCCAGCAGCTTGACACCACAAGAGACCCAGTACTTC. It is translated as CASSLTPQETQYF.

The V and J genes are TRBV5-1 and TRBJ2-1; 8 bases map to TRBD2. The CDR3 sequence is 15 residues long. The V segment lost 4 bases and the J segment 5 bases; nucleotides outside the gene matches: 8. The V gene's germline CDR1 is SGHRS and CDR2 YFSETQ. CDR3 sequence (DNA): TGCGCCAGCAGCCACCGGACTAGCCCAAACAATGAGCAGTTCTTC. Its translation is CASSHRTSPNNEQFF.

A note on this clone: Other DNA sequences from this sample encode an identical CDR3 as well. This chain joins TRBV15 and TRBJ2-3; D is uncertain. The germline gives CDR1 LNHNV, CDR2 YYDKDF (reference sequence). Trimming shortened V by 5 bases and J by 0 bases, and 6 bases separated the two germline ends. The CDR3 is made up of 13 amino acids. The CDR3 reads CATSLSSTDTQYF. Here the CDR3 DNA reads TGTGCCACCAGCTTAAGCAGCACAGATACGCAGTATTTT.

This clone was detected once. The chain combines TRBV9 with TRBJ1-2; 9 bases line up with TRBD1. Germline V CDR1 and CDR2: SGDLS, YYNGEE. The CDR3 sequence is 15 residues long. Losses at the gene ends were 3 bases for V and 6 bases for J; bases not matched to a gene: 9. The CDR3 loop reads CASSGRTGEWDGYTF. The CDR3 nucleotides are TGTGCCAGCAGCGGGAGGACAGGGGAGTGGGATGGCTACACCTTC.

The chain recombines TRBV15 with TRBJ1-5, with 9 positions matching TRBD1. V shed 4 bases, J shed 4 bases, and the junction held 8 bases outside the gene matches. CDR3 length: 16 amino acids. CDR1 is LNHNV and CDR2 is YYDKDF in the germline V gene (reference sequence). CDR3 DNA: TGTGCCACCAGCACCCGGGGGACAGGGAGAAATCAGCCCCAGCATTTT. Protein product: CATSTRGTGRNQPQHF.

The chain carries TRBV28 and TRBJ2-7; 10 nucleotides match TRBD2. Germline assignment: CDR1 MDHEN and CDR2 SYDVKM. CDR3 length: 18 residues. V lost 0 bases, J lost 3 bases, and 11 bases stayed unmatched. CDR3 sequence reads: CASSLWGPSGGDFYEQYF. DNA for the CDR3: TGTGCCAGCAGTTTATGGGGTCCTAGCGGGGGTGATTTCTACGAGCAGTACTTC.

This rearrangement joins TRBV4-3 to TRBJ2-2; no clear D gene. Germline loops: CDR1 LGHNA, CDR2 YSLEER. Deletions cut 3 bases from V and 1 base from J, with 9 bases between. This CDR3 has 15 residues. CDR3 coding DNA: TGCGCCAGCAGCCAGGCTGCGGAGAACACCGGGGAGCTGTTTTTT. Translating gives CASSQAAENTGELFF.

The J gene is TRBJ2-3, the V gene TRBV10-3; 8 bases map to TRBD2. V shed 7 bases and J 3 bases; nucleotides not matched to a gene: 12. The CDR3 has 16 amino acids. CDR1 and CDR2 from the germline V gene are ENHRY and SYGVKD. CDR3 in amino acids: CAITPLAGLGTDTQYF. CDR3 coding DNA: TGTGCCATCACCCCTCTAGCGGGTCTTGGAACAGATACGCAGTATTTT.

The chain employs TRBV6-6 and TRBJ2-3, with TRBD2 matching over 7 bases. CDR1 and CDR2 from the germline V gene are MNHNY and SVGAGI (reference sequence). J lost 1 base, V lost 2 bases, and 3 bases had no gene match. The CDR3 extends over 15 amino acids. The CDR3 region has the DNA TGTGCCAGCAGTTACGTTCGGGGGGGCACAGATACGCAGTATTTT. Its protein product is CASSYVRGGTDTQYF.

The chain joins TRBV6-5 to TRBJ1-1; D might be TRBD1 (6 bases). V was pared by 8 bases and J by 11 bases, with 9 bases between. CDR3 size: 9 residues. Germline V gene sequence: CDR1 MNHEY, CDR2 SVGAGI. The CDR3 coding sequence is TGTGCCAGCGGCGGGGGCGCTTTCTTT. The encoded protein is CASGGGAFF.

This clone turned up a few times. This chain connects TRBV7-9 to TRBJ2-3, with D hard to call. V lost 0 bases and J lost 2, with 6 bases in between. Per germline, CDR1 SEHNR and CDR2 FQNEAQ (reference sequence). The CDR3 totals 14 residues. CDR3 DNA sequence: TGTGCCAGCAGCTTAGCCCCGTCCACAGATACGCAGTATTTT. Its protein is CASSLAPSTDTQYF.

This clone showed up just once. The chain joins TRBV6-1 to TRBJ1-3; D is uncertain. The ends were cut back, 1 base at V and 4 bases at J, with 11 bases in the middle. Germline CDR1 MNHNS, CDR2 SASEGT. CDR3 length: 15 residues. The CDR3 region has the DNA TGTGCCAGCAGTGAAGGAGGGAGGTCCGGAAACACCATATATTTT. Translating it yields CASSEGGRSGNTIYF.